This entry features one TCR beta chain sequence. The antigen is undetermined. 60 Vbeta and 13 Jbeta primers were used in PCR. The repertoire was sequenced with immunoSEQ multiplex PCR; TCRdb's copy has only in-frame clones and lacks some. Among over 150,000 clones listed, 84% were seen once. Germline V gene lookup returns CDR1 MDHEN and CDR2 SYDVKM. V lost 6 bases and J 7 bases, leaving 19 bases between the germline ends. The CDR3 spans 15 residues. The data stem from a study of cytomegalovirus exposure and HLA in healthy donors. The study, taken as a whole, reports: Researchers reported from a later analysis that most CMV-associated TCR beta chains appeared HLA-restricted.

The chain is built from TRBV28 and TRBJ1-5, with D possibly being TRBD1 (6 bases). The sequence derives from a man aged 18 to 35 in good health and CMV-seronegative. The sequenced sample consisted of PBMCs. DNA for the CDR3: TGTGCCAGCAGCCAATATGGACAGTCCATCCAGCCCCAGCATTTT. As protein: CASSQYGQSIQPQHF.